This TCR beta chain stems from a study of read filtering for tumor transcriptome and immune sequencing. As for the study in general: About 8 patients were R-ISS I, about 16 were R-ISS II, 6 or 7 were R-ISS III. Study-wide results and caveats: IR-seq captured clonotypes deeper and more reliably than RNA-seq. Roughly 79% of IR-seq clonotypes had one read, totaling about 3.5% of reads; RNA-seq: roughly 76% and 46%.

The V gene's germline CDR1 is SGHAT and CDR2 FQNNGV. This CDR3 has 15 residues. V was pared by 4 bases and J by 4 bases, with 7 bases of the junction left unmatched. From approximately 400 ng of RNA, a library with molecular barcoded alpha/delta and beta/gamma adaptors was made. TCRdb passed the reads through MiXCR, listing each CDR3 protein once. The table shows about 37,000 distinct CDR3 sequences, with 12% occurring only once. In this sample, this clonotype turned up many times. Its antigen remains unknown. The chain combines TRBV11-2 with TRBJ2-7; 10 bases agree with TRBD1. The sequenced sample was a population of CD138-negative cells sorted from bone marrow. This TCR was recovered from a donor aged 40 or over with multiple myeloma. This chain's CDR3 is CASSSRDRGTYEQYF. The CDR3 nucleotides are TGTGCCAGCAGCTCCCGGGACAGGGGAACGTACGAGCAGTACTTC.